This T cell receptor (beta chain) was observed in a study of T cell responses to AZD1222 COVID-19 vaccine (TCRdb year 2021). For the wider study: A total of over 230 trial participants underwent TCR sequencing, of whom about 210 received two doses of AZD1222 and about 25 received two doses of the MenACWY control vaccine. Trial participants were enrolled by age into subgroups of 18-55, 56-69 and 70-plus years, and around 150, 29 and 61 TCR-sequenced participants, respectively, were included in these subgroups. Overall results and qualifications from the work: Conclusions about previously exposed vaccinees were limited because only six or seven AZD1222 recipients were SARS-CoV-2 seropositive at baseline. Participants were mostly white British, with more females than males. The authors suggested clonal diversity may have been underestimated. In the small 56-69-year group, the increase in depth fell short of significance, most likely because of low power. Because no day 14 peak-response samples were available, repertoires were characterized only after the peak T cell response. Epitopes outside the regions mutated in the B.1.351 and B.1.1.7 variants were reportedly recognized by nearly half of the unique spike-specific TCRs. Spike-specific TCR breadth and depth rose significantly after two AZD1222 doses compared with day 0 and with MenACWY recipients. CD4 TCRs associated with the vaccine covered the entire spike protein, and the dominant responses were in regions 160-218 and 743-854.

The CDR3 regions of human TCRbeta chains were analyzed by immunosequencing. The study's own analysis went as follows. Repertoire TCRs were checked for matches against a reference library of SARS-CoV-2-specific TCRs that had been generated using the MIRA antigen-specificity platform. Breadth meant the fraction of unique TCRs that were SARS-CoV-2-associated, whereas depth meant the fraction of total T cells that were SARS-CoV-2-associated. Using the MIRA data, each spike-specific TCR was mapped to the spike region that the TCR reacts to and placed in a CD4 or CD8 class. Log10-transformed breadth and depth values were compared by one-way ANOVA with Sidak's multiple comparisons tests. Not all clones reach the TCRdb copy of this immuneACCESS table, which keeps in-frame sequences only. Checked studies attribute under half of the gap to unresolved V genes and leave the rest unexplained. That table furnishes V, J and clone size, whereas the DNA furnished D and trimming. Counted in this sample were tens of thousands of clones; approximately 90% of them appeared once. The top ten constitute 11% of the sample.

From the cysteine up to the phenylalanine, the CDR3 has a length of 16 residues. Only the CDR3 DNA stays, 48 bases, in frame from base 1. V loses 6 bases of germline sequence and J loses 0 bases, and the interval between the two ends is 21 bases. Per the germline V gene, SQVTM is the CDR1 and ANQGSEA is the CDR2. The intended sense of this specimen's time point label: about 28 days (+/-7) after the second vaccine dose. AZD1222 recipients whose second dose came at about 4 weeks and those whose second dose came at about 12 weeks were combined into one group, since spike-specific TCR depth and breadth did not differ between the two schedules. Vaccinee samples came from UK trials COV001 and COV002, including a single-blind randomized controlled phase 2/3 trial of AZD1222 (ChAdOx1 nCoV-19) in healthy adults. For TCRbeta chain sequencing, PBMC samples from trial participants were taken at day 0 and at day 28 after the second dose.

About this clone itself: The clone's antigen remains unknown. Base quality data are lacking; no much larger clone is found one base away.

Recombination connected TRBV29-1 to TRBJ2-7; a tentative D match to TRBD2 spans 5 bases. This sequence was found in an adult who received the AZD1222 COVID-19 vaccine. This specimen consisted of peripheral blood, obtained 28 days after the second AZD1222 dose. The DNA sequence follows: TGCAGCGTCCGAAAGTCCCCGGACTCCCGCTCCTACGAGCAGTACTTC. This sequence encodes CSVRKSPDSRSYEQYF.